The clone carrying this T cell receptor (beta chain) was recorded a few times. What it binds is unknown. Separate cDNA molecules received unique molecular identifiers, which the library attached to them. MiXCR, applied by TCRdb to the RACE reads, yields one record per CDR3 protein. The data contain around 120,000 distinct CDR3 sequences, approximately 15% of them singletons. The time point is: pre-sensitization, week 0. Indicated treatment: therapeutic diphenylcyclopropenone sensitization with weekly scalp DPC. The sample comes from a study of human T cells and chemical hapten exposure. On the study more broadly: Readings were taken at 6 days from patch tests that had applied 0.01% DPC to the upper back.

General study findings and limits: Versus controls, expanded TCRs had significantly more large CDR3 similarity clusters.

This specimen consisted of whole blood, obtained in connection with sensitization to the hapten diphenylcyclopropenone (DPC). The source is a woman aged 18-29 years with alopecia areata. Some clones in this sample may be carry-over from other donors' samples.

CDR3 region: CASSQVGAGGRNTEAFF. CDR3 nucleotides: TGCGCCAGCAGCCAAGTGGGGGCAGGGGGCAGGAACACTGAAGCTTTCTTT. The chain combines TRBV4-3 with TRBJ1-1; 8 bases match TRBD1. The V gene end was trimmed by 1 base and the J gene end by 1 base; junction bases not matched to a gene: 8. CDR3 size: 17 residues. The germline CDR1 and CDR2 sequences are LGHNA and YSLEER.